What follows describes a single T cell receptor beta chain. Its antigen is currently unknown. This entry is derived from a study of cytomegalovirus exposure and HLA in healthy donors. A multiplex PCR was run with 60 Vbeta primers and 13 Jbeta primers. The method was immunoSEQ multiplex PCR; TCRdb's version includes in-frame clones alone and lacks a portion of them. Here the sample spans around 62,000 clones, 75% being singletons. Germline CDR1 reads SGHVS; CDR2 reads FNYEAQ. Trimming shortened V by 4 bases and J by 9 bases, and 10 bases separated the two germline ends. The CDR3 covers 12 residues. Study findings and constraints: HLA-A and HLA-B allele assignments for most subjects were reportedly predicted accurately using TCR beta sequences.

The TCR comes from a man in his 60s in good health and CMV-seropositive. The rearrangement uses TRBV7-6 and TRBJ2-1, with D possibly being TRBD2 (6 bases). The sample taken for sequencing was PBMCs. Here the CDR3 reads CASSSSGFEQFF. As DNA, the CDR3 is TGTGCCAGCAGCTCGAGCGGGTTTGAGCAGTTCTTC.